This is a list of T cell receptor beta chains from one sample in a study of blood T cell repertoires in COVID-19. Only in-frame clones appear in the TCRdb table, and some are missing; sequencing was by immunoSEQ multiplex PCR. This sample carries 350,000 to 400,000 clones, 70% to 90% of them seen once, and the ten largest clones take approximately 1.2%. What was sequenced was PBMCs or T cells enriched from blood (not recorded which). These receptor sequences come from a woman under 30 who had recovered from COVID-19. The CDR3 runs from the conserved cysteine through the conserved F or W. The D gene is left open where the match is weak. A clone size is listed for some rows: how often the clone was seen (once, few, many), or a class if it is expanded.

d_gene: TRBD1
v_gene: TRBV2
j_gene: TRBJ1-2
abundance: once
CDR3nt: TGTGCCAGCAGTTCGACCACCGACAGGGAGAATGGCTACACCTTC
CDR3aa: CASSSTTDRENGYTF

d_gene: .
v_gene: TRBV4-1
j_gene: TRBJ1-1
abundance: .
CDR3nt: TGCGCCAGCAGCCAAGTTGCTGGGGCCACTGAAGCTTTCTTT
CDR3aa: CASSQVAGATEAFF

d_gene: .
v_gene: TRBV3-1/TRBV3-2
j_gene: TRBJ1-5
abundance: .
CDR3nt: TGTGCCAGCAGCCAGGGATGGGGTCCGTCCGCGGGGGTCCCCCAGCATTTT
CDR3aa: CASSQGWGPSAGVPQHF

d_gene: TRBD1
v_gene: TRBV3-1/TRBV3-2
j_gene: TRBJ1-1
abundance: once
CDR3nt: TGTGCCAGCTTAGGGGACAGATCGAACACTGAAGCTTTCTTT
CDR3aa: CASLGDRSNTEAFF

d_gene: TRBD1
v_gene: TRBV9
j_gene: TRBJ1-2
abundance: .
CDR3nt: TGTGCCAGCAGCGTCGGGACAGAGGGTAACTATGGCTACACCTTC
CDR3aa: CASSVGTEGNYGYTF

d_gene: TRBD2
v_gene: TRBV5-1
j_gene: TRBJ2-3
abundance: .
CDR3nt: TGCGCCAGCAGCGAACCAGGGGGACTAGCGGGGACCACAGATACGCAGTATTTT
CDR3aa: CASSEPGGLAGTTDTQYF

d_gene: .
v_gene: TRBV5-6
j_gene: TRBJ2-7
abundance: once
CDR3nt: TGTGCCAGCAGCTTGGGGCAGTCCATCAACGAGCAGTACTTC
CDR3aa: CASSLGQSINEQYF

d_gene: TRBD1
v_gene: TRBV29-1
j_gene: TRBJ2-7
abundance: .
CDR3nt: TGCAGCGGACAGGGGAGCTCCTACGAGCAGTACTTC
CDR3aa: CSGQGSSYEQYF

d_gene: TRBD1
v_gene: TRBV2
j_gene: TRBJ1-5
abundance: .
CDR3nt: TGTGCCAGCAGTAAACAGGGGGAGGGGCCCCAGCATTTT
CDR3aa: CASSKQGEGPQHF

d_gene: TRBD2
v_gene: TRBV5-1
j_gene: TRBJ2-5
abundance: .
CDR3nt: TGCGCCAGCAGCATCGGTAGCGGGGGAGGAGAGACCCAGTACTTC
CDR3aa: CASSIGSGGGETQYF

d_gene: .
v_gene: TRBV14
j_gene: TRBJ2-6
abundance: .
CDR3nt: TGTGCCAGCAGCCAAGATTGGGGAGTGGAGGGGGCCAACGTCCTGACTTTC
CDR3aa: CASSQDWGVEGANVLTF

d_gene: .
v_gene: TRBV28
j_gene: TRBJ1-2
abundance: once
CDR3nt: TGTGCCAGCAGTTTCAGACAGGATGGCTACACCTTC
CDR3aa: CASSFRQDGYTF

d_gene: TRBD2
v_gene: TRBV6-5
j_gene: TRBJ2-7
abundance: .
CDR3nt: TGTGCCAGCTATCCGGGGGGGCCCTGGTACGAGCAGTACTTC
CDR3aa: CASYPGGPWYEQYF

d_gene: .
v_gene: TRBV30
j_gene: TRBJ2-7
abundance: .
CDR3nt: TGTGCCTGGAGTACAAGGGGCAGGAGTTACGAGCAGTACTTC
CDR3aa: CAWSTRGRSYEQYF

d_gene: .
v_gene: TRBV4-1
j_gene: TRBJ1-2
abundance: .
CDR3nt: TGCGCCAGCAGCCAAGAAGGGAATCTCGGGGATGGCTACACCTTC
CDR3aa: CASSQEGNLGDGYTF

d_gene: TRBD1
v_gene: TRBV5-1
j_gene: TRBJ1-4
abundance: .
CDR3nt: TGCGCCAGCAGCCCTGGGACAGGGAATGAAAAACTGTTTTTT
CDR3aa: CASSPGTGNEKLFF

d_gene: TRBD2
v_gene: TRBV15
j_gene: TRBJ2-1
abundance: .
CDR3nt: TGTGCCACCAAGGCGGGGGGCAATTACAATGAGCAGTTCTTC
CDR3aa: CATKAGGNYNEQFF

d_gene: TRBD2
v_gene: TRBV5-1
j_gene: TRBJ2-7
abundance: .
CDR3nt: TGCGCCAGCAGCCGGGGGGGGGCCGGGACGAGCTCCTACGAGCAGTACTTC
CDR3aa: CASSRGGAGTSSYEQYF

d_gene: .
v_gene: TRBV4-2
j_gene: TRBJ1-6
abundance: .
CDR3nt: TGTGCCAGCCGGGGGGGCAATTCACCCCTCCACTTT
CDR3aa: CASRGGNSPLHF

d_gene: TRBD1
v_gene: TRBV27
j_gene: TRBJ1-2
abundance: .
CDR3nt: TGTGCCAGCAGTTACAGGGGGCTTAACTATGGCTACACCTTC
CDR3aa: CASSYRGLNYGYTF

d_gene: TRBD2
v_gene: TRBV10-3
j_gene: TRBJ2-7
abundance: .
CDR3nt: TGTGCCATCAGTTCTGGACTAGCGGGGAAAGAGCAGTACTTC
CDR3aa: CAISSGLAGKEQYF

d_gene: .
v_gene: TRBV11-2
j_gene: TRBJ1-2
abundance: .
CDR3nt: TGTGCCAGCAGCTTAGATCTAACTGTTTATGGCTACACCTTC
CDR3aa: CASSLDLTVYGYTF

d_gene: TRBD1
v_gene: TRBV11-2
j_gene: TRBJ1-2
abundance: .
CDR3nt: TGTGCCAGCAGCGCCGGTTCAGGGGGCGTTGGCTACACCTTC
CDR3aa: CASSAGSGGVGYTF

d_gene: .
v_gene: TRBV12-5
j_gene: TRBJ1-4
abundance: .
CDR3nt: TGTGCTAGTGGTTTGGCCCCCAGGGCCCCGATGCGGGAAACTAATGAAAAACTGTTTTTT
CDR3aa: CASGLAPRAPMRETNEKLFF

d_gene: .
v_gene: TRBV7-8
j_gene: TRBJ1-1
abundance: .
CDR3nt: TGTGCCAGCAGCTCCCGTATAATACAGGGGAACACTGAAGCTTTCTTT
CDR3aa: CASSSRIIQGNTEAFF

d_gene: .
v_gene: TRBV4-1
j_gene: TRBJ1-5
abundance: once
CDR3nt: TGCGCCAGCAGCCAAGATGGTCGGGGGGCGCGAGGCAATCAGCCCCAGCATTTT
CDR3aa: CASSQDGRGARGNQPQHF

d_gene: .
v_gene: TRBV9
j_gene: TRBJ1-4
abundance: .
CDR3nt: TGTGCCAGCAGCGCTTCCGGGACAGAAAAACTGTTTTTT
CDR3aa: CASSASGTEKLFF

d_gene: .
v_gene: TRBV28
j_gene: TRBJ2-7
abundance: .
CDR3nt: TGTGCCAGCAGTTTCCCTAGGGGGGACAGCAGCTCCTACGAGCAGTACTTC
CDR3aa: CASSFPRGDSSSYEQYF

d_gene: TRBD1
v_gene: TRBV7-2
j_gene: TRBJ1-2
abundance: .
CDR3nt: TGTGCCAGCAGCTTACCAGGGACAGGGGGTCTTAACTATGGCTACACCTTC
CDR3aa: CASSLPGTGGLNYGYTF

d_gene: TRBD2
v_gene: TRBV11-2
j_gene: TRBJ2-5
abundance: .
CDR3nt: TGTGCCAGCAGCTTAGATCGAAGGCTAGCGGGCCAAGAGACCCAGTACTTC
CDR3aa: CASSLDRRLAGQETQYF

d_gene: TRBD2
v_gene: TRBV27
j_gene: TRBJ2-1
abundance: .
CDR3nt: TGTGCCAGCAGACCTCTAGCGGGGGTGACTGAGCAGTTCTTC
CDR3aa: CASRPLAGVTEQFF

d_gene: TRBD1
v_gene: TRBV6-5
j_gene: TRBJ1-2
abundance: .
CDR3nt: TGTGCCAGCAGTAAACAGGGGGCCGATGGCTACACCTTC
CDR3aa: CASSKQGADGYTF

d_gene: .
v_gene: TRBV30
j_gene: TRBJ2-5
abundance: .
CDR3nt: TGTGCCTGGAGTGTAACAGGGAACCAAGAGACCCAGTACTTC
CDR3aa: CAWSVTGNQETQYF

d_gene: TRBD1
v_gene: TRBV7-9
j_gene: TRBJ2-2
abundance: .
CDR3nt: TGTGCCAGCAGCCCCCCAACGGGACAGGGGGCCGGGGAGCTGTTTTTT
CDR3aa: CASSPPTGQGAGELFF

d_gene: TRBD1
v_gene: TRBV7-9
j_gene: TRBJ2-2
abundance: .
CDR3nt: TGTGCCAGCAGCCGGGGACAGCTTAACACCGGGGAGCTGTTTTTT
CDR3aa: CASSRGQLNTGELFF

d_gene: .
v_gene: TRBV19
j_gene: TRBJ1-1
abundance: .
CDR3nt: TGTGCCAGTAGTATAAGGGGAGGGGTCACTGAAGCTTTCTTT
CDR3aa: CASSIRGGVTEAFF

d_gene: TRBD2
v_gene: TRBV9
j_gene: TRBJ2-1
abundance: .
CDR3nt: TGTGCCAGCAGCGTAGGCCCTCGCGGGGGTGACTCCTACAATGAGCAGTTCTTC
CDR3aa: CASSVGPRGGDSYNEQFF

d_gene: .
v_gene: TRBV4-3
j_gene: TRBJ1-2
abundance: few
CDR3nt: TGCGCCAGCAGCCAAGAGGTCGGACTGAGCTATGGCTACACCTTC
CDR3aa: CASSQEVGLSYGYTF

d_gene: .
v_gene: TRBV5-8
j_gene: TRBJ1-5
abundance: .
CDR3nt: TGTGCCAGCAACCCAGGGGTTCTAGGCAATCAGCCCCAGCATTTT
CDR3aa: CASNPGVLGNQPQHF

d_gene: .
v_gene: TRBV14
j_gene: TRBJ1-3
abundance: .
CDR3nt: TGTGCCAGCAGCCTGGATTGGACAGTCTCTGGAAACACCATATATTTT
CDR3aa: CASSLDWTVSGNTIYF

d_gene: .
v_gene: TRBV3-1/TRBV3-2
j_gene: TRBJ1-3
abundance: .
CDR3nt: TGTGCCAGCAGCCAAGGGCTGATCGCTGGAAACACCATATATTTT
CDR3aa: CASSQGLIAGNTIYF

d_gene: TRBD1
v_gene: TRBV5-1
j_gene: TRBJ1-1
abundance: .
CDR3nt: TGCGCCAGCAGCCCGGTGACAGGGGTCTCTTCCACTGAAGCTTTCTTT
CDR3aa: CASSPVTGVSSTEAFF

d_gene: .
v_gene: TRBV7-9
j_gene: TRBJ2-4
abundance: .
CDR3nt: TGTGCCAGCAGCTTAGGGATACAGGGTACGGCCAAAAACATTCAGTACTTC
CDR3aa: CASSLGIQGTAKNIQYF

d_gene: TRBD1
v_gene: TRBV2
j_gene: TRBJ1-5
abundance: .
CDR3nt: TGTGCCAGCAGTTGGACAGGGGATCAGCCCCAGCATTTT
CDR3aa: CASSWTGDQPQHF

d_gene: .
v_gene: TRBV6-5
j_gene: TRBJ1-1
abundance: .
CDR3nt: TGTGCCAGCAGTTCGGGGGTGGACACTGAAGCTTTCTTT
CDR3aa: CASSSGVDTEAFF

d_gene: .
v_gene: TRBV5-1
j_gene: TRBJ1-1
abundance: .
CDR3nt: TGCGCCAGCAGCCAGGACAGTGCCACTGAAGCTTTCTTT
CDR3aa: CASSQDSATEAFF

d_gene: TRBD2
v_gene: TRBV28
j_gene: TRBJ2-3
abundance: .
CDR3nt: TGTGCCACGAGCGGCGCTAGCGGGGCAACAGATACGCAGTATTTT
CDR3aa: CATSGASGATDTQYF

d_gene: .
v_gene: TRBV11-2
j_gene: TRBJ2-2
abundance: .
CDR3nt: TGTGCCAGCAGCTTAGATAGGCGAGGCGCCGGGGAGCTGTTTTTT
CDR3aa: CASSLDRRGAGELFF

d_gene: .
v_gene: TRBV4-3
j_gene: TRBJ1-2
abundance: .
CDR3nt: TGCGCCAGCAGCCAAGACACCAGGAACTATGGCTACACCTTC
CDR3aa: CASSQDTRNYGYTF

d_gene: TRBD1
v_gene: TRBV6-2/TRBV6-3
j_gene: TRBJ2-6
abundance: .
CDR3nt: TGTGCCAGCAGTTACACCGGGACAGGGGTCTCTGGGGCCAACGTCCTGACTTTC
CDR3aa: CASSYTGTGVSGANVLTF

d_gene: TRBD1
v_gene: TRBV11-2
j_gene: TRBJ1-2
abundance: once
CDR3nt: TGTGCCAGCAGCTTATCTCACAGGGGGTCACCTAACTATGGCTACACCTTC
CDR3aa: CASSLSHRGSPNYGYTF

d_gene: TRBD1
v_gene: TRBV27
j_gene: TRBJ1-1
abundance: once
CDR3nt: TGTGCCAGCAGTTTAAGGGGGACAGGGGTTGGTGCTTTCTTT
CDR3aa: CASSLRGTGVGAFF